The present entry profiles one T cell receptor (beta chain) with its context. Clones were read by immunoSEQ multiplex PCR, and TCRdb kept only the in-frame ones, dropping some. The repertoire has 200,000 to 300,000 clones, roughly 89% of them found once; the top ten carry nearly 3%. Described treatment: approximately 18 received Ad26.COV2.S at low or high dose, single or two shots; roughly 5 received placebo; per-sample allocation not given. Each sample was drawn 63 days after the first injection (of vaccine or placebo). Wuhan-strain SARS-CoV-2 spike was expressed by the Ad26 vector that made up the vaccine. These data belong to a study of Ad26.COV2.S vaccination and SARS-CoV-2 variants. Trimming stripped 8 bases from V and 6 bases from J, with 8 bases between. Germline-derived CDR1 and CDR2 are LGHDT and YNNKEL (reference sequence). CDR3 length: 11 amino acids.

Here the sequenced sample was peripheral blood, taken in a trial of Ad26.COV2.S vaccine versus placebo. The V gene is TRBV3-1 (or the pseudogene TRBV3-2), the J gene TRBJ2-4, with no clear D. The receptor's source is a person between 18 and 60 years old who received the Ad26.COV2.S COVID-19 vaccine or a placebo. The CDR3 sequence is CASDRVNIQYF. CDR3 nucleotide sequence: TGTGCCAGCGATAGAGTAAACATTCAGTACTTC.